This T cell receptor beta chain appears in the sequencing data of a study of blood T cell repertoires in COVID-19. Clones were read by immunoSEQ multiplex PCR, and TCRdb kept only the in-frame ones, dropping some. The sample lists roughly 52,000 clones; roughly 82% were seen once. After removal of 5 bases from V and 7 bases from J, the junction contained 5 bases not matched to a gene. This CDR3 has 13 amino acids. Germline CDR1 and CDR2: SEHNR and FQNEAQ (reference sequence). The V gene is TRBV7-9, the J gene TRBJ1-2, with 9 bases lining up with TRBD1. The sequenced sample was peripheral blood. The sequence was collected from an elderly woman with acute or convalescent COVID-19. The CDR3 DNA reads TGTGCCAGCAGCCCGACAGGGGGAACTGGCTACACCTTC. Residues: CASSPTGGTGYTF.